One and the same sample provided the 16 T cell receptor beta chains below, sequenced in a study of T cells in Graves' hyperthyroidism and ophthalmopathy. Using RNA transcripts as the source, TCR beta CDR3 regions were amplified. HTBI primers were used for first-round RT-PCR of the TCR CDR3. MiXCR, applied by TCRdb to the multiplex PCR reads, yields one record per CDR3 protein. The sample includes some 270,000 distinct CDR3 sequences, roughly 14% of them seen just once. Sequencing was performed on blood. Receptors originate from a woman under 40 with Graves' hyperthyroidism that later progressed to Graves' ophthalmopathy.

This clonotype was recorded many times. CDR3 nucleotide sequence: TGCAGTGCTAGATCCCCGGGAGGGGAAGCTTTCTTT. It is translated as CSARSPGGEAFF. The chain joins TRBV20-1 to TRBJ1-1; D ambiguous. V shed 2 bases and J shed 8 bases, with 12 bases lying between them. This CDR3 comprises 12 residues. Germline V gene data show CDR1 as DFQATT and CDR2 as SNEGSKA (reference sequence).

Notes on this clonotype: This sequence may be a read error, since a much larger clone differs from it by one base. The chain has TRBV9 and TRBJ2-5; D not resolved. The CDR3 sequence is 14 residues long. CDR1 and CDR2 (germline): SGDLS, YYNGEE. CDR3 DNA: TGTGCCAGCAGTGAAGACCTGGACCAAGAGACCCTGTACTTC. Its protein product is CASSEDLDQETLYF. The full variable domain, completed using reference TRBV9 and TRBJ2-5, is DSGVTQTPKHLITATGQRVTLRCSPRSGDLSVYWYQQSLDQGLQFLIQYYNGEERAKGNILERFSAQQFPDLHSELNLSSLELGDSALYFCASSEDLDQETLYFGPGTRLLVL.

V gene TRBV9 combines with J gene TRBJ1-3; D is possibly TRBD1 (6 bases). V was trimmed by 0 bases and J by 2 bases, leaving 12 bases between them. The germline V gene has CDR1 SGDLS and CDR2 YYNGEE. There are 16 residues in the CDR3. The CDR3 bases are TGTGCCAGCAGCGTAGAAGGTCAGGGGACTGGAAACACCATATATTTT. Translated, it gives CASSVEGQGTGNTIYF.

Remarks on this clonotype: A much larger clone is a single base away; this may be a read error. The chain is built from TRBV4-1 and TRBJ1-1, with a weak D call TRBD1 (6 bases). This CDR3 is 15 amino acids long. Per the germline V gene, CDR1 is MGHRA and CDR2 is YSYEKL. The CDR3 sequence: CASSYSGGMNTGAFF. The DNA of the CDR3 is TGCGCCAGCAGCTACTCGGGGGGCATGAACACTGGAGCTTTCTTT.

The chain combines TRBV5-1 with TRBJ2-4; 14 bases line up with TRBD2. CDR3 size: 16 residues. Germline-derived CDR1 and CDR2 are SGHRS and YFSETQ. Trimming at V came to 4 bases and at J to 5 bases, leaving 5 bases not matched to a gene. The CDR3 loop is CASSLGLAGVENIQYF. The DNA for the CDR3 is TGCGCCAGCAGCCTGGGACTAGCGGGAGTAGAAAACATTCAGTACTTC.

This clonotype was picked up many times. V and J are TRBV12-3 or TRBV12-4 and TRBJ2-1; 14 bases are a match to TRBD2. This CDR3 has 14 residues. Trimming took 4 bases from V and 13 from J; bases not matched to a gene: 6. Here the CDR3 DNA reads TGTGCCAGCAGTTCGGGACTAGCGGGAGAATCCCAGTTCTTC. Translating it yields CASSSGLAGESQFF.

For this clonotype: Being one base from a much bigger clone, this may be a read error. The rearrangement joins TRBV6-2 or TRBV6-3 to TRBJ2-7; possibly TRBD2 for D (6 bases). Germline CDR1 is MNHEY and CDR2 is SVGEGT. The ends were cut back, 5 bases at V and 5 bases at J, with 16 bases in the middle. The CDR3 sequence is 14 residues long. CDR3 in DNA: TGTGCCAGCAGTCCCCTCGGGAGCTGGGACGAGCAGTACTTC. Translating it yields CASSPLGSWDEQYF.

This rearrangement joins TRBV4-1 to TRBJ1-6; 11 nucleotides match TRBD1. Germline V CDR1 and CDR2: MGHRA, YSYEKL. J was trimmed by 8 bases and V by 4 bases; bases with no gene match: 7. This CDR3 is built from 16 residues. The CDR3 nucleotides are TGCGCCAGCAGCCTAGGCTGGGGACAGGGGGATTCACCCCTCCACTTT. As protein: CASSLGWGQGDSPLHF.

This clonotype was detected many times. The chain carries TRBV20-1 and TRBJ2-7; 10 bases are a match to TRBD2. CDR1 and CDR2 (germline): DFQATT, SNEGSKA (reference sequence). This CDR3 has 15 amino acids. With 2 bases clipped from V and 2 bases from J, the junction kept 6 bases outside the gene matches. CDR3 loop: CSARNLAGGTYEQYF. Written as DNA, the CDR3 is TGCAGTGCTAGAAACTTAGCGGGGGGAACCTACGAGCAGTACTTC.

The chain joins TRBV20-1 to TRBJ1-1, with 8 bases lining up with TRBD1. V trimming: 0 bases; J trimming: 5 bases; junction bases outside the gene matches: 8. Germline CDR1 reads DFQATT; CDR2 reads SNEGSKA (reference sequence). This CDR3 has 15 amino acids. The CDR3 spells CSARDHQGAGTEAFF. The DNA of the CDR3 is TGCAGTGCTAGAGATCACCAGGGGGCGGGTACTGAAGCTTTCTTT.

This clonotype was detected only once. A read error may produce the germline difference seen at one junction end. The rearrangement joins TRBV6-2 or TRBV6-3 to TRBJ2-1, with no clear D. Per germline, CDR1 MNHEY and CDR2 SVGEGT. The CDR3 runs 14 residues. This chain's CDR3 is CASTNSTRSNKQFF. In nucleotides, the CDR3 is TGTGCCAGCACCAATTCTACCCGGTCCAATAAGCAGTTCTTC.

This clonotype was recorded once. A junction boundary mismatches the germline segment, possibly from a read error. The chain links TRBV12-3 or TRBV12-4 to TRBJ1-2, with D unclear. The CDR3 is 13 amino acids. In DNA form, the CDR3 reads TGTACCAGCAGCTATGGAACAGCCTATGGCTACACCTTC. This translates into CTSSYGTAYGYTF.

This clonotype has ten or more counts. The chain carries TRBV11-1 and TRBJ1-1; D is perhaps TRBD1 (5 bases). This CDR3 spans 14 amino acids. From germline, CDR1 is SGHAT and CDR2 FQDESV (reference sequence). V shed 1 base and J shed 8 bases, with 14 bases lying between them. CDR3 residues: CASSLEIGGTEAFF. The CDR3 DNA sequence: TGTGCCAGCAGCTTAGAGATCGGGGGGACCGAAGCTTTCTTT.

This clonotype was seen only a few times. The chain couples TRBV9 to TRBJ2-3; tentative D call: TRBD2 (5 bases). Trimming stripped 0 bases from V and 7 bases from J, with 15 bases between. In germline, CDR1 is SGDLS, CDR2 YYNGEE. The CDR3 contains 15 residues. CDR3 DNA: TGTGCCAGCAGCGTAGGACTGCCCGGGGTAAATACGCAGTATTTT. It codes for CASSVGLPGVNTQYF.

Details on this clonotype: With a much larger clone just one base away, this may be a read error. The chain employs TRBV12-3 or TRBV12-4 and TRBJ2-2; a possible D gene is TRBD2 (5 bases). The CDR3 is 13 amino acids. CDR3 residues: CASSRSDPGELLF. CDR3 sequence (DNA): TGTGCCAGCAGTCGGAGTGATCCCGGGGAGCTGCTTTTT.

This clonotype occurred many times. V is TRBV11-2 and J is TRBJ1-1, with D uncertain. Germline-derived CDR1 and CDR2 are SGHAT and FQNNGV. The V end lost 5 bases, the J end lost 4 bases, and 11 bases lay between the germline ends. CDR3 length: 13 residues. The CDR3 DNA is TGTGCCAGCAGCACGACCCCGGGCACTGAAGCTTTCTTT. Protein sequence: CASSTTPGTEAFF.